This TCR beta chain appears in the sequencing data of a study of cytomegalovirus exposure and HLA in healthy donors. The PCR used 60 Vbeta and 13 Jbeta primers. Sequencing used immunoSEQ multiplex PCR; TCRdb keeps in-frame clones, though not all of them. The sample lists some 71,000 clones; around two thirds were seen once. The material sequenced was PBMCs. The clonotype was recovered from a woman aged 45-60 years in good health and CMV-seropositive.

The CDR3 loop reads CASSPSDNSGNTIYF. CDR3 bases: TGTGCCAGCTCACCTTCCGACAACTCTGGAAACACCATATATTTT. The chain is built from TRBV18 and TRBJ1-3; D gene unclear. The length of the CDR3 is 15 residues. Germline values: CDR1 KGHSH, CDR2 LQKENI. Trimming pared 3 bases from V and 0 bases from J, leaving 9 bases between.